One sample yielded the 13 T cell receptor beta chains listed below, sequenced in a study of human T cells and chemical hapten exposure (dated by TCRdb to about 2021). Read against the paper, the sample's time point label means: patch test 2, 6 weeks after DPC sensitization. The treatment or condition tag for this specimen amounts to: therapeutic diphenylcyclopropenone sensitization with weekly scalp DPC. Library preparation used RACE. Sequencing used a NextSeq 500. Clones were called with MiXCR by TCRdb after fastp trimmed the public reads at Q25, and only in-frame beta chains were retained. For every CDR3 protein sequence, its rows merge into one entry that carries the most common genes and DNA. This sample lists about 70,000 distinct CDR3 sequences; about 9% were detected once. Roughly 3% of the sample is held by the ten biggest clonotypes. This sample comprised whole blood, obtained in connection with sensitization to the hapten diphenylcyclopropenone (DPC). The receptor set was obtained from a woman in her forties or fifties with alopecia areata. Some clones in this sample may be carry-over from other donors' samples.

The table lists this clonotype with many counts. The V gene is TRBV29-1, the J gene TRBJ1-2, with D possibly TRBD1 on 5 matching bases. Trimming removed 6 bases at V and 6 bases at J, with 14 bases between. This CDR3 has 12 amino acids. The germline CDR1 and CDR2 sequences are SQVTM and ANQGSEA. The CDR3 sequence is CSVLLQVDGYTF. CDR3 nucleotide sequence: TGCAGCGTACTCCTACAGGTTGATGGCTACACCTTC.

This clonotype was seen a few times. The chain couples TRBV6-5 to TRBJ1-1; D remains ambiguous. The CDR3 contains 16 residues. Germline-derived CDR1 and CDR2 are MNHEY and SVGAGI. Between the trimmed V and J ends, which lost 6 bases and 0 bases, there was a span of 17 bases. CDR3 coding DNA: TGTGCCAGCAGCCCGAGCTTCGCCGTGCTGAACACTGAAGCTTTCTTT. The encoded protein is CASSPSFAVLNTEAFF.

This clonotype was counted a few times. The rearrangement links TRBV2 to TRBJ2-3; 15 positions match TRBD2. This CDR3 region has 18 residues. Germline values: CDR1 SNHLY, CDR2 FYNNEI. The J segment lost 0 bases and the V segment lost 7 bases, leaving 8 bases of the junction unmatched. The CDR3, as DNA: TGTGCCAGCAAATGGGGACTAGCGGGGGGACTTAGCACAGATACGCAGTATTTT. Its protein is CASKWGLAGGLSTDTQYF.

This clonotype was observed at least ten times. The V gene is TRBV7-2, the J gene TRBJ1-2, with 8 positions matching TRBD1. The CDR3 covers 16 residues. V gave up 5 bases and J gave up 0 bases; unmatched junction bases: 8. From germline, CDR1 is SGHTA and CDR2 FQGNSA. CDR3 sequence (DNA): TGTGCCAGCAGCCTTTCGACAGGGGAGACTAACTATGGCTACACCTTC. Protein product: CASSLSTGETNYGYTF. Using reference TRBV7-2 and TRBJ1-2 for the parts outside the CDR3, the full variable domain is GAGVSQSPSNKVTEKGKDVELRCDPISGHTALYWYRQSLGQGLEFLIYFQGNSAPDKSGLPSDRFSAERTGGSVSTLTIQRTQQEDSAVYLCASSLSTGETNYGYTFGSGTRLTVV.

In its sample, this clonotype was seen a few times. The gene calls are TRBV5-1 and TRBJ2-1; possible D gene TRBD2, 6 bases. Germline assignment: CDR1 SGHRS and CDR2 YFSETQ. The CDR3 totals 14 residues. Trimming shortened V by 6 bases and J by 0 bases, and 10 bases separated the two germline ends. The CDR3 region is CASTPGGSYNEQFF. The CDR3 DNA reads as TGCGCCAGCACCCCCGGGGGCTCCTACAATGAGCAGTTCTTC.

The sample holds a few counts of this clonotype. The chain couples TRBV25-1 to TRBJ2-7, with 8 bases lining up with TRBD2. The CDR3 loop spans 18 amino acids. Per the germline V gene, CDR1 is MGHDK and CDR2 is SYGVNS. With V trimmed by 4 bases and J by 2 bases, 16 bases remained unmatched. The CDR3 loop reads CASSGPRGAGGTTYEQYF. For the CDR3, the DNA is TGTGCCAGCAGTGGTCCCCGGGGCGCGGGGGGAACAACCTACGAGCAGTACTTC.

This clonotype has a count of ten or more. The rearrangement joins TRBV12-3 or TRBV12-4 to TRBJ1-1; TRBD1 is a possible D gene (6 bases). CDR3 length: 12 amino acids. V was shortened by 5 bases and J by 10 bases, with 14 bases between the two germline ends. The DNA for the CDR3 is TGTGCCAGCAGTCCCGACAGGATTACAGCTTTCTTT. As protein: CASSPDRITAFF.

This clonotype was seen ten or more times. The gene calls are TRBV6-5 and TRBJ1-1, with no clear D. Trimming removed 6 bases from V and 1 base from J, with 12 bases in between. The CDR3 sequence is 14 residues long. The germline V gene encodes CDR1 MNHEY and CDR2 SVGAGI. The CDR3: CASRLTGGNTEAFF. As DNA, the CDR3 is TGTGCCAGCAGGCTAACCGGAGGGAACACTGAAGCTTTCTTT.

This clonotype was observed a handful of times. The gene calls are TRBV11-2 and TRBJ2-2; TRBD1 matches at 8 bases. This CDR3 is built from 16 residues. Germline CDR1 reads SGHAT; CDR2 reads FQNNGV. Trimming took 5 bases from V and 7 from J; bases not matched to a gene: 12. The CDR3 coding sequence is TGTGCCAGCAGCCCAGGATATGACAGGGGCTACGGGGAGCTGTTTTTT. It codes for CASSPGYDRGYGELFF.

The chain is built from TRBV29-1 and TRBJ2-7, with D tentatively TRBD1 (7 bases). This CDR3 is 14 amino acids long. CDR1 SQVTM and CDR2 ANQGSEA come from the germline V gene. Trimming removed 7 bases at V and 0 bases at J, with 16 bases between. Here the CDR3 DNA reads TGCAGCGCCTCGGGGGCAGGGGGCTCCTACGAGCAGTACTTC. This encodes CSASGAGGSYEQYF.

This clonotype showed up just a few times. The J gene is TRBJ2-7, the V gene TRBV29-1; no reliable D call. Germline CDR1 reads SQVTM; CDR2 reads ANQGSEA. With 4 bases removed from V and 6 bases from J, the gap between germline ends came to 13 bases. CDR3 length: 12 residues. The CDR3 loop reads CSVAPTSSEQYF. The CDR3 DNA reads as TGCAGCGTTGCCCCCACTTCGTCCGAGCAGTACTTC.

The rearrangement joins TRBV27 to TRBJ2-3, with 7 bases matching TRBD2. V was pared by 4 bases and J by 4 bases, with 5 bases of the junction left unmatched. Germline lookup yields CDR1 MNHEY and CDR2 SMNVEV (reference sequence). The length of the CDR3 is 14 residues. CDR3 loop: CASSWASGSDTQYF. Written as DNA, the CDR3 is TGTGCCAGCAGTTGGGCTAGCGGCTCAGATACGCAGTATTTT.

This clonotype came up a few times. The rearrangement links TRBV6-1 to TRBJ2-1; D perhaps matches TRBD1 (6 bases). CDR1 and CDR2 from the germline V gene are MNHNS and SASEGT. V lost 4 bases, J lost 9 bases, and 10 bases lay in between. The length of the CDR3 is 12 residues. The CDR3 DNA sequence: TGTGCCAGCAGTGGGGTAGGGGGTGAGCAGTTCTTC. Its translation: CASSGVGGEQFF.